This entry lists 14 T cell receptor beta chains sequenced from one sample in a study of cytomegalovirus exposure and HLA in healthy donors. Method: immunoSEQ multiplex PCR; TCRdb's copy keeps in-frame clones and lacks some. This table has some 140,000 clones, 75% to 90% appearing once. The sample was PBMCs. All receptors come from a woman aged 18-30 years in good health and CMV-seropositive.

This chain joins TRBV28 and TRBJ2-2; D gene uncertain. V dropped 1 base and J dropped 2 bases, with 2 bases sitting between them. The germline V gene has CDR1 MDHEN and CDR2 SYDVKM. The CDR3 is 13 residues long. The CDR3 is CASSLSNTGELFF. In DNA, the CDR3 is TGTGCCAGCAGTTTATCTAACACCGGGGAGCTGTTTTTT.

The rearrangement joins TRBV7-6 to TRBJ1-6, with D unresolved. The ends were cut back, 4 bases at V and 0 bases at J, with 16 bases in the middle. The CDR3 is made up of 18 amino acids. The germline V gene encodes CDR1 SGHVS and CDR2 FNYEAQ. CDR3: CASSSQTSGRSYNSPLHF. CDR3 DNA: TGTGCCAGCAGCTCTCAGACAAGTGGCCGCTCCTATAATTCACCCCTCCACTTT.

The chain's CDR3 is CASSQSPNTEAFF. The CDR3 nucleotides are TGTGCCAGCAGCCAATCCCCAAACACTGAAGCTTTCTTT. This chain uses TRBV14 with TRBJ1-1; D is unclear. Germline V gene lookup returns CDR1 SGHDN and CDR2 FVKESK. V was cut by 2 bases and J by 2 bases, with 6 bases left in between. The CDR3 runs 13 residues.

V and J are TRBV4-1 and TRBJ2-1; 10 positions match TRBD2. Trimming cost V 1 base and J 8 bases; bases outside gene matches: 5. Germline-derived CDR1 and CDR2 are MGHRA and YSYEKL. The CDR3 extends over 15 amino acids. DNA for the CDR3: TGCGCCAGCAGCCAAGTAAGCGGGGGGGCCTATGAGCAGTTCTTC. As protein: CASSQVSGGAYEQFF.

This clone was seen a few times. The chain combines TRBV5-4 with TRBJ2-1; possibly TRBD2 for D (5 bases). V was shortened by 4 bases and J by 8 bases, with 13 bases between the two germline ends. The CDR3 consists of 13 residues. Germline lookup yields CDR1 SGHNT and CDR2 YYREEE (reference sequence). In DNA form, the CDR3 reads TGTGCCAGCAGCCTACGAGGGAACCATGAGCAGTTCTTC. This gives the protein CASSLRGNHEQFF.

V is TRBV7-2 and J is TRBJ1-2, with D maybe TRBD1 (6 bases). Trimming stripped 1 base from V and 3 bases from J, with 18 bases between. The CDR3 is 17 residues long. The germline gives CDR1 SGHTA, CDR2 FQGNSA. CDR3 in amino acids: CASSLEGAMGAHYGYTF. In DNA, the CDR3 is TGTGCCAGCAGCTTAGAAGGGGCGATGGGGGCCCACTATGGCTACACCTTC.

The chain carries TRBV7-9 and TRBJ2-2; 10 bases are a match to TRBD1. Germline CDR1 and CDR2: SEHNR and FQNEAQ (reference sequence). V lost 5 bases and J lost 4; bases outside the gene matches: 1. The CDR3 extends over 14 amino acids. CDR3 sequence reads: CASSRTGGTGELFF. In nucleotides, the CDR3 is TGTGCCAGCAGCCGGACAGGGGGCACCGGGGAGCTGTTTTTT.

This chain uses TRBV28 with TRBJ2-7, with D possibly matching TRBD1 (5 bases). Germline CDR1 reads MDHEN; CDR2 reads SYDVKM. This CDR3 contains 12 residues. Trimming shortened V by 7 bases and J by 3 bases, and 10 bases separated the two germline ends. CDR3 nucleotide sequence: TGTGCCAGCACGGACACCGACTACGAGCAGTACTTC. Amino acid sequence: CASTDTDYEQYF.

J is TRBJ2-1 and V is TRBV4-2; 7 bases line up with TRBD1. With 3 bases clipped from V and 5 bases from J, the junction kept 10 bases outside the gene matches. Germline CDR1 reads LGHNA; CDR2 reads YNFKEQ. CDR3 size: 16 residues. The CDR3 DNA reads as TGTGCCAGCAGCCAGAGACAGGGTGAAAAAGACAATGAGCAGTTCTTC. It encodes CASSQRQGEKDNEQFF.

V usage is TRBV7-2 and J usage is TRBJ2-7, with TRBD2 as a possible D gene (6 bases). V lost 3 bases to trimming and J lost 10 bases, with 13 bases between them. The CDR3 loop spans 12 amino acids. CDR1 is SGHTA, CDR2 FQGNSA, per germline. This CDR3 reads CASSLLGGLQYF. In DNA form, the CDR3 reads TGTGCCAGCAGCTTGTTAGGAGGGCTACAGTACTTC.

The chain is built from TRBV5-1 and TRBJ2-1, with 9 bases matching TRBD1. Looked up from germline, CDR1 is SGHRS and CDR2 is YFSETQ. This CDR3 contains 15 residues. V gave up 4 bases and J gave up 6 bases; unmatched junction bases: 8. CDR3 nucleotides: TGCGCCAGCAGCCCTATCTCGACAGGGGGCAATGAGCAGTTCTTC. Protein: CASSPISTGGNEQFF.

V gene TRBV5-6 combines with J gene TRBJ2-2; 11 nucleotides line up with TRBD2. The trim removed 0 bases at V and 0 bases at J, leaving 4 bases unmatched. The CDR3 extends over 18 amino acids. Germline V gene lookup returns CDR1 SGHDT and CDR2 YYEEEE. This chain's CDR3 is CASSLGIAGGPNTGELFF. The CDR3 bases are TGTGCCAGCAGCTTGGGTATAGCGGGGGGGCCGAACACCGGGGAGCTGTTTTTT.

This CDR3 is CASSLRGAKNIQYF. In DNA, the CDR3 is TGTGCCAGCAGCCTTAGAGGGGCCAAAAACATTCAGTACTTC. This chain joins TRBV13 and TRBJ2-4, with D tentatively TRBD2 (5 bases). The CDR3 sequence is 14 residues long. Trimming removed 5 bases at V and 1 base at J, with 9 bases between. Germline loops: CDR1 PRHDT, CDR2 FYEKMQ (reference sequence).

This rearrangement joins TRBV11-2 to TRBJ1-3; D is ambiguous. Trimming took 4 bases from V and 2 from J, leaving 9 bases between them. Germline CDR1 is SGHAT and CDR2 is FQNNGV. This CDR3 spans 14 amino acids. CDR3 sequence: CASSSIPAGNTIYF. The CDR3 DNA reads TGTGCCAGCAGCTCTATTCCGGCTGGAAACACCATATATTTT.